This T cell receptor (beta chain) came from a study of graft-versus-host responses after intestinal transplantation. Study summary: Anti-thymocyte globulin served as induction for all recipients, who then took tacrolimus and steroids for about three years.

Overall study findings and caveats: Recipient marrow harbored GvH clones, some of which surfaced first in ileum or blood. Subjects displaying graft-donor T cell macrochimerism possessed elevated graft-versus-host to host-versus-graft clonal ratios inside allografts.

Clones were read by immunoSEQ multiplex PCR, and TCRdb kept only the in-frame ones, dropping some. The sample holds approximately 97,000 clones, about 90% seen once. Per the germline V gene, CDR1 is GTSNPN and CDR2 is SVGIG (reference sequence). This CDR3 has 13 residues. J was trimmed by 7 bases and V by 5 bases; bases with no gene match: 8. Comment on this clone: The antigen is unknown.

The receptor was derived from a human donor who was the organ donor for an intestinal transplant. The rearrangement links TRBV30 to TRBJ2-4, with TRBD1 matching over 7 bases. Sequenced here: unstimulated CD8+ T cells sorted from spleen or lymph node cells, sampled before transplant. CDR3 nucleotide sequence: TGTGCCTGGGCTTACAGGGGCGGTAACATTCAGTACTTC. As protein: CAWAYRGGNIQYF. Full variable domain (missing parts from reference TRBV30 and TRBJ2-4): SQTIHQWPATLVQPVGSPLSLECTVEGTSNPNLYWYRQAAGRGLQLLFYSVGIGQISSEVPQNLSASRPQDRQFILSSKKLLLSDSGFYLCAWAYRGGNIQYFGAGTRLSVL.